This T cell receptor (beta chain) was recovered during a study of T cells in Graves' hyperthyroidism and ophthalmopathy. This clonotype was counted ten times or more. Regions amplified from RNA transcripts were the TCR beta CDR3 regions. The primer set for the first-round RT-PCR of the TCR CDR3 was HTBI. TCRdb recomputed calls from the multiplex PCR reads with MiXCR, one row per CDR3 protein. The profile covers about 400,000 distinct CDR3 sequences, with about 14% appearing a single time and 25% to 30% taken by the ten largest. The CDR3 contains 14 residues. The junction had 3 bases not matched to a gene; V was cut back by 6 bases and J by 3 bases. Looked up from germline, CDR1 is LGHDT and CDR2 is YNNKEL (reference sequence).

The receptor comes from a man aged 50 or older with Graves' ophthalmopathy. The chain combines TRBV3-1 with TRBJ2-7, with 12 bases fitting TRBD2. The sequenced material came from blood. The CDR3 sequence: CASRTSGSLYEQYF. The CDR3 DNA is TGTGCCAGCAGGACTAGCGGGAGCCTCTACGAGCAGTACTTC.